This section outlines one TCR beta chain sequence together with its context. The CDR3 runs 13 residues. Germline loops: CDR1 SGHDT, CDR2 YYEEEE. V gave up 0 bases and J gave up 5 bases, with 8 bases separating them. This sample is part of a study of follicular helper T cells after annual influenza vaccination. The time point was: 2014-2015 season, pre-vaccination. Before and after seasonal inactivated influenza vaccination, adults gave blood for sorting CD4 subsets for sequencing. The table came from immunoSEQ multiplex PCR; TCRdb's copy has only in-frame clones and leaves some out. The sample holds 7,500 to 8,500 clones; roughly four fifths are singletons and the top ten take around 1%.

The genes are TRBV5-6 and TRBJ2-5, with D unclear. Sample: CXCR5+ CD38- circulating T follicular helper cells from blood, taken on the day of influenza vaccination. Described subset: circulating Tfh, non-naive CD4+CXCR5+PD-1+ (ICOS+CD38+ or ICOS-CD38-). This clonotype was sampled from an adult who received the influenza vaccine. The CDR3 bases are TGTGCCAGCAGCTTGGGGCTATTGGAGACCCAGTACTTC. It yields the protein CASSLGLLETQYF.